A selection of T cell receptor beta chains follows, all from one sample in a study of shared clonotypes between healthy human individuals. Sequencing was performed with immunoSEQ multiplex PCR; in TCRdb, only in-frame clones are kept and a portion is missing. The sample includes roughly 2 million clones, 90% to 96% of them seen just once. Sequencing input: naive CD4+ T cells sorted from blood. These receptor sequences come from a man in his late teens or twenties in good health. Each CDR3 is given with its conserved first and last residue. D genes are given only for firm matches. Clone size appears in some rows only: once, few, many, or a class for an expanded clone.

j_gene	abundance	d_gene	v_gene	CDR3aa	CDR3nt
TRBJ2-1	-	TRBD2	TRBV4-1	CATSRTSGSNEQFF	TGCGCCACATCCCGGACTAGCGGATCCAATGAGCAGTTCTTC
TRBJ2-5	-	-	TRBV13	CASSLGARETQYF	TGTGCCAGCAGCTTAGGCGCGAGAGAGACCCAGTACTTC
TRBJ2-3	-	-	TRBV5-1	CASSITGFQGDTQYF	TGCGCCAGCAGCATAACAGGGTTCCAGGGAGATACGCAGTATTTT
TRBJ2-2	-	-	TRBV29-1	CSVVGDTGELFF	TGCAGCGTTGTGGGAGACACCGGGGAGCTGTTTTTT
TRBJ2-6	-	-	TRBV5-4	CASSLVGRTSSGANVLTF	TGTGCCAGCAGCTTGGTCGGACGTACGAGCTCTGGGGCCAACGTCCTGACTTTC
TRBJ2-7	-	-	TRBV27	CASSSTGLEQYF	TGTGCCAGCAGTTCAACAGGGCTCGAGCAGTACTTC
TRBJ1-5	-	TRBD1	TRBV18	CASSPQGQGSNQPQHF	TGTGCCAGCTCACCCCAGGGACAGGGGAGCAATCAGCCCCAGCATTTT
TRBJ2-4	-	TRBD1	TRBV6-1	CASSFGQAVHIQYF	TGTGCCAGCAGCTTTGGACAGGCGGTCCACATTCAGTACTTC
TRBJ1-3	-	TRBD1	TRBV25-1	CASRTGVGHTIYF	TGTGCCAGCCGGACAGGAGTCGGGCACACCATATATTTT
TRBJ1-2	few	-	TRBV19	CASSIWPEVGYTF	TGTGCCAGTAGTATCTGGCCCGAGGTAGGCTACACCTTC
TRBJ1-1	once	-	TRBV6-5	CASSYFGQQGTEAFF	TGTGCCAGCAGTTACTTCGGACAGCAAGGAACTGAAGCTTTCTTT
TRBJ2-7	-	TRBD2	TRBV6-6	CASSPPGGTYEQYF	TGTGCCAGCAGCCCTCCGGGAGGGACCTACGAGCAGTACTTC
TRBJ2-7	-	TRBD1	TRBV5-1	CASGTGTGGYEQYF	TGCGCCAGCGGTACCGGGACAGGGGGCTACGAGCAGTACTTC
TRBJ2-7	-	TRBD2	TRBV10-2	CASSLTSGMSYEQYF	TGCGCCAGCAGTTTAACTAGCGGGATGAGTTACGAGCAGTACTTC
TRBJ1-2	once	-	TRBV10-3	CAISEGPPSYGYTF	TGTGCCATCAGTGAGGGACCGCCTAGCTATGGCTACACCTTC
TRBJ1-1	-	-	TRBV28	CASTTLRRPHLGVTEAFF	TGTGCCAGCACCACCCTCAGGCGACCACATCTGGGAGTCACTGAAGCTTTCTTT
TRBJ2-7	-	TRBD2	TRBV7-6	CASRPGLAELGSYEQYF	TGTGCCAGCAGACCGGGACTAGCGGAGCTAGGCTCCTACGAGCAGTACTTC
TRBJ1-6	-	TRBD1	TRBV19	CASNTRDSYSPLHF	TGTGCCAGTAACACCCGGGACAGCTATTCACCCCTCCACTTT
TRBJ2-7	-	-	TRBV6-4	CASRHPRISYEQYF	TGTGCCAGCAGACACCCAAGAATCTCCTACGAGCAGTACTTC
TRBJ2-7	-	TRBD1	TRBV28	CASTPKRTGHYEQYF	TGTGCCAGCACCCCCAAAAGGACAGGACACTACGAGCAGTACTTC
TRBJ1-1	-	TRBD1	TRBV18	CASHPSRGTEAFF	TGTGCCAGTCATCCCTCCAGGGGGACTGAAGCTTTCTTT
TRBJ2-2	once	-	TRBV2	CASSVKTNTGELFF	TGTGCCAGCAGTGTGAAGACGAACACCGGGGAGCTGTTTTTT
TRBJ1-6	-	-	TRBV2	CASRDFVARGYNSPLHF	TGTGCCAGCAGGGATTTCGTGGCCAGGGGCTATAATTCACCCCTCCACTTT
TRBJ1-3	-	-	TRBV6-1	CASSESRFISGNTIYF	TGTGCCAGCAGTGAAAGTAGGTTCATCTCTGGAAACACCATATATTTT
TRBJ1-1	-	-	TRBV19	CASKSAQSYGEAFF	TGTGCCAGTAAATCAGCACAGTCCTACGGGGAAGCTTTCTTT
TRBJ2-1	-	-	TRBV28	CASSHERDEQFF	TGTGCCAGCAGCCATGAGAGGGATGAGCAGTTCTTC
TRBJ1-6	-	TRBD1	TRBV19	CASSAGGLVNSPLHF	TGTGCCAGTAGCGCAGGGGGATTGGTTAATTCACCCCTCCACTTT
TRBJ2-3	-	TRBD2	TRBV6-1	CASSETSGGVRTQYF	TGTGCCAGCAGTGAGACTAGCGGGGGGGTCCGTACGCAGTATTTT
TRBJ1-6	-	-	TRBV10-1	CASSEDSHSPLHF	TGCGCCAGCAGTGAGGATTCTCATTCACCCCTCCACTTT
TRBJ1-5	-	-	TRBV5-1	CASSLEGVRNQPQHF	TGCGCCAGCAGCTTGGAGGGGGTTCGGAATCAGCCCCAGCATTTT
TRBJ1-2	-	TRBD1	TRBV18	CASSPDRDNGYTF	TGTGCCAGCTCACCCGACAGGGATAATGGCTACACCTTC
TRBJ2-7	-	TRBD2	TRBV7-2	CASSLTSGASYEQYF	TGTGCCAGCAGCCTGACTAGCGGGGCCTCCTACGAGCAGTACTTC
TRBJ1-6	-	-	TRBV7-3	CASSLTRESPLHF	TGTGCCAGCAGCTTAACTAGGGAGTCACCCCTCCACTTT
TRBJ2-7	once	-	TRBV10-3	CAISGDLPPYEQYF	TGTGCCATCAGTGGTGACTTGCCCCCCTACGAGCAGTACTTC
TRBJ1-3	-	-	TRBV18	CASSQGGTVSGNTIYF	TGTGCCAGCTCACAGGGAGGCACGGTCTCTGGAAACACCATATATTTT
TRBJ2-7	-	TRBD1	TRBV7-9	CASRSTGDGSYEQYF	TGTGCCAGCAGGTCCACAGGGGACGGCTCCTACGAGCAGTACTTC
TRBJ1-4	-	TRBD1	TRBV15	CATSGTGDYREKLFF	TGTGCCACCAGCGGGACAGGGGACTATCGGGAAAAACTGTTTTTT
TRBJ1-5	-	-	TRBV28	CASSNPGPNQPQHF	TGTGCCAGCAGTAACCCGGGGCCAAATCAGCCCCAGCATTTT
TRBJ2-2	-	TRBD1	TRBV6-1	CASARQGRVAGELFF	TGTGCCAGCGCCCGACAGGGGCGGGTTGCCGGGGAGCTGTTTTTT
TRBJ1-2	once	-	TRBV5-1	CASSLAQAGYGYTF	TGCGCCAGCAGCTTGGCTCAGGCCGGCTATGGCTACACCTTC
TRBJ1-5	-	-	TRBV6-6	CASSSNRAAQPQHF	TGTGCCAGCAGTTCCAACAGGGCTGCTCAGCCCCAGCATTTT
TRBJ1-3	-	-	TRBV7-2	CASSSRGTGNTIYF	TGTGCCAGCAGCTCCAGGGGAACGGGAAACACCATATATTTT
TRBJ1-1	-	-	TRBV18	CASSPLARVGNTEAFF	TGTGCCAGCTCACCACTCGCACGGGTGGGAAACACTGAAGCTTTCTTT
TRBJ1-1	-	-	TRBV19	CASRPGTLNTEAFF	TGTGCCAGTCGTCCCGGGACATTGAACACTGAAGCTTTCTTT
TRBJ2-3	-	TRBD1	TRBV29-1	CSVAGTGGTDTQYF	TGCAGCGTTGCGGGGACAGGGGGTACAGATACGCAGTATTTT
TRBJ1-4	-	-	TRBV28	CASSLPGGRGEKLFF	TGTGCCAGCAGTCTACCGGGGGGCAGGGGTGAAAAACTGTTTTTT
TRBJ2-1	-	TRBD2	TRBV4-1	CASSSRTSGTYNEQFF	TGCGCCAGCAGCTCCCGGACTAGCGGAACCTACAATGAGCAGTTCTTC
TRBJ2-1	-	-	TRBV28	CASSPLVLQRFF	TGTGCCAGCAGTCCCTTAGTGTTGCAAAGGTTCTTC
TRBJ2-6	-	TRBD2	TRBV12-5	CASGPRLAGNSGANVLTF	TGTGCTAGTGGTCCTCGACTAGCGGGAAACTCTGGGGCCAACGTCCTGACTTTC
TRBJ1-6	-	-	TRBV27	CASTPRHPVYNSPLHF	TGTGCCAGTACTCCGAGACACCCCGTATATAATTCACCCCTCCACTTT
TRBJ2-1	-	-	TRBV7-6	CASSSGGIYNEQFF	TGTGCCAGCAGCTCGGGCGGAATTTACAATGAGCAGTTCTTC
TRBJ1-3	-	-	TRBV5-4	CASSRTSGNTIYF	TGTGCCAGCAGCCGGACATCTGGAAACACCATATATTTT
TRBJ1-4	-	-	TRBV6-5	CASSYSRGYEKLFF	TGTGCCAGCAGTTACTCCCGAGGGTATGAAAAACTGTTTTTT